The sequence of this T cell receptor beta chain was determined in a study of spatial heterogeneity in lung cancer. Overall study context: Beta-chain sequences were consistently detected more often than alpha-chain sequences. Averaged across combinations, each unique TCR and UMI pairing appeared more than ten times in raw reads, which were uncorrected.

This clonotype was seen at least ten times. Time point of the sample: sample taken at primary tumor resection. Samples were donated by 72 untreated early-stage non-small cell lung cancer patients. TCRdb called the 5' RACE reads again in MiXCR, with one record for every CDR3 protein. The sample contains some 5,000 distinct CDR3 sequences, 3% to 5% of which appear only once. The CDR3 has 14 amino acids. Germline CDR1 and CDR2: SGHTA and FQGTGA. With 5 bases removed from V and 1 base from J, the gap between germline ends came to 10 bases. The source material was normal lung tissue next to the tumor, sampled at surgery. The rearrangement uses TRBV7-3 and TRBJ2-3; tentative D call: TRBD1 (5 bases). This TCR was sampled from a male donor with early-stage non-small cell lung cancer. In DNA form, the CDR3 reads TGTGCCAGCAGCCAGCAGGGTGGCACAGATACGCAGTATTTT. Translated, it gives CASSQQGGTDTQYF.